Included here is one T cell receptor beta chain sequence, with context. The method was immunoSEQ multiplex PCR; TCRdb's version includes in-frame clones alone and lacks a portion of them. The sample has about 68,000 clones, over 75% seen once. The data derive from a study of T cell changes during pregnancy in multiple sclerosis. In germline, CDR1 is SQVTM, CDR2 ANQGSEA. The CDR3 totals 12 residues. Trimming removed 7 bases from V and 5 bases from J, with 15 bases in between. The sequencing here drew on peripheral blood, taken in the third trimester of pregnancy. The V and J genes are TRBV29-1 and TRBJ2-7, with a tentative D call TRBD1 (8 bases). This sequence originates from a female donor with multiple sclerosis, enrolled in a pregnancy study. Here the CDR3 reads CSGTGTNNEQYF. CDR3 nucleotides: TGCAGCGGGACAGGGACTAACAACGAGCAGTACTTC.